These 20 T cell receptor beta chains originate from one sample sequenced in a study of T cells in Graves' hyperthyroidism and ophthalmopathy. The investigators amplified TCR beta CDR3 regions from RNA transcripts. The HTBI primer set drove a first-round RT-PCR of the TCR CDR3. MiXCR, applied by TCRdb to the multiplex PCR reads, yields one record per CDR3 protein. The table lists roughly 290,000 distinct CDR3 sequences, less than 15% of them singletons. Specimen: blood. Source of these receptors: a young woman with Graves' hyperthyroidism that later progressed to Graves' ophthalmopathy.

This rearrangement joins TRBV24-1 to TRBJ2-2, with 10 nucleotides matching TRBD1. V trimming: 9 bases; J trimming: 7 bases; junction bases outside the gene matches: 7. The CDR3 runs to 14 residues. Germline CDR1 is KGHDR and CDR2 is SFDVKD. CDR3 region: CATAGTGAYGELFF. The DNA for the CDR3 is TGTGCCACCGCCGGGACAGGGGCTTACGGGGAGCTGTTTTTT.

This clonotype has at least ten counts. The chain employs TRBV6-2 or TRBV6-3 and TRBJ2-1; tentative D call: TRBD2 (5 bases). The CDR3 runs to 15 residues. Germline V gives CDR1 MNHEY, CDR2 SVGEGT. The V gene lost 6 bases and the J gene lost 0 bases, with 12 bases spanning the gap. CDR3 protein: CASRATRYSYNEQFF. The CDR3 region has the DNA TGTGCCAGCAGAGCTACTAGGTACTCCTACAATGAGCAGTTCTTC.

This clonotype was seen many times. The V and J genes are TRBV20-1 and TRBJ2-3; 8 positions agree with TRBD2. Germline V gene lookup returns CDR1 DFQATT and CDR2 SNEGSKA (reference sequence). CDR3 length: 12 amino acids. V shed 6 bases, J shed 4 bases, and the junction held 3 bases outside the gene matches. CDR3 region: CSAEAGADTQYF. In DNA form, the CDR3 reads TGCAGTGCCGAAGCGGGAGCAGATACGCAGTATTTT.

This clonotype was detected many times. The gene calls are TRBV4-1 and TRBJ1-4, with TRBD1 matching 7 bases. The J segment lost 7 bases and the V segment lost 0 bases, leaving 5 bases of the junction unmatched. The CDR3 length is 15 residues. Germline CDR1 reads MGHRA; CDR2 reads YSYEKL. This CDR3 is CASSQEGQVAEKLFF. The CDR3 nucleotides are TGCGCCAGCAGCCAAGAAGGACAGGTGGCTGAAAAACTGTTTTTT.

This clonotype has ten or more counts. The junction departs from germline at one end; a sequencing error may be responsible. V is TRBV5-1 and J is TRBJ2-3; D remains unclear. The CDR3 is 11 residues long. In germline, CDR1 is SGHRS, CDR2 YFSETQ. The CDR3 DNA reads TGTGCCAGCAGCTTCTTAGATACGCAGTATTTT. Its translation: CASSFLDTQYF.

In this sample, this clonotype turned up once. A single base separates this from a much larger clone, so it may be a read error. The chain carries TRBV30 and TRBJ1-4; 7 nucleotides align to TRBD1. V was clipped by 1 base and J by 9 bases; unmatched bases: 11. From germline, CDR1 is GTSNPN and CDR2 SVGIG (reference sequence). The CDR3 runs to 15 residues. This CDR3 reads CAWSAGQRYAKKLFF. CDR3 nucleotide sequence: TGTGCCTGGAGTGCGGGACAGCGATATGCCAAAAAACTGTTTTTT.

This clonotype has a handful of counts. This chain joins TRBV9 and TRBJ2-1; no definite D call. V gave up 3 bases and J gave up 4 bases, with 11 bases separating them. Germline V gene sequence: CDR1 SGDLS, CDR2 YYNGEE. The CDR3 contains 14 residues. CDR3 loop: CASSEGYPYNEQFF. The CDR3 region has the DNA TGTGCCAGCAGCGAGGGATACCCATACAATGAGCAGTTCTTC.

This clonotype was seen at least ten times. The CDR3 bases are TGTGCCATCAGTGACCGGGCGGACGAGCAGTACTTC. Its translation: CAISDRADEQYF. This rearrangement joins TRBV10-3 to TRBJ2-7; D unresolved. With 3 bases removed from V and 5 bases from J, the gap between germline ends came to 8 bases. The length of the CDR3 is 12 residues. CDR1 is ENHRY, CDR2 SYGVKD, per germline.

The table lists this clonotype with a few counts. The V and J genes are TRBV10-3 and TRBJ2-1; D unclear. The CDR3 is 14 amino acids. Trimming stripped 2 bases from V and 6 bases from J, with 11 bases between. Germline values: CDR1 ENHRY, CDR2 SYGVKD. CDR3 nucleotides: TGTGCCATCAGTGAGGTGAGAGGTTCCAATGAGCAGTTCTTC. Protein product: CAISEVRGSNEQFF.

The table lists this clonotype with many counts. The CDR3 sequence is CASSLTTAGTDTQYF. CDR3 bases: TGTGCCAGCAGCTTAACGACGGCGGGGACAGATACGCAGTATTTT. The chain links TRBV7-3 to TRBJ2-3, with TRBD2 as a possible D gene (6 bases). Germline V lookup: CDR1 SGHTA, CDR2 FQGTGA. This CDR3 comprises 15 residues. Trimming pared 0 bases from V and 3 bases from J, leaving 10 bases between.

This clonotype was seen just once. The gene calls are TRBV5-1 and TRBJ2-1; D is possibly TRBD2 (5 bases). Trimming removed 2 bases at V and 9 bases at J, with 6 bases between. Germline CDR1 reads SGHRS; CDR2 reads YFSETQ. The CDR3 sequence is 11 residues long. The CDR3 reads CASSFGGEQFF. The CDR3 DNA sequence: TGCGCCAGCAGCTTTGGAGGTGAGCAGTTCTTC.

The V call is TRBV30, the J call TRBJ1-2; D may be TRBD1 (6 bases). The length of the CDR3 is 13 residues. Germline CDR1 and CDR2: GTSNPN and SVGIG (reference sequence). This CDR3 reads CAFEQGVAGGYTF. In DNA, the CDR3 is TGTGCTTTCGAACAGGGCGTGGCAGGGGGCTACACCTTC. Filled out from reference TRBV30 and TRBJ1-2, the complete variable domain reads SQTIHQWPATLVQPVGSPLSLECTVEGTSNPNLYWYRQAAGRGLQLLFYSVGIGQISSEVPQNLSASRPQDRQFILSSKKLLLSDSGFYLCAFEQGVAGGYTFGSGTRLTVV.

This clonotype was detected ten times or more. This chain uses TRBV7-9 with TRBJ2-7; no clear D gene. V dropped 5 bases and J dropped 5 bases, with 13 bases sitting between them. In germline, CDR1 is SEHNR, CDR2 FQNEAQ (reference sequence). The CDR3 extends over 13 amino acids. CDR3: CASSQENNNEQYF. In DNA, the CDR3 is TGTGCCAGCAGCCAAGAAAATAATAACGAGCAGTACTTC.

Ten or more counts support this clonotype. The rearrangement uses TRBV7-9 and TRBJ2-1; 8 nucleotides line up with TRBD2. Germline lookup yields CDR1 SEHNR and CDR2 FQNEAQ (reference sequence). The J segment lost 0 bases and the V segment lost 5 bases, leaving 9 bases of the junction unmatched. The length of the CDR3 is 17 residues. The CDR3 here is CASSLGGSGDSYNEQFF. CDR3 coding DNA: TGTGCCAGCAGCCTCGGCGGTAGCGGGGACTCCTACAATGAGCAGTTCTTC.

This clonotype was counted ten times or more. The chain couples TRBV28 to TRBJ2-1; maybe TRBD1 (6 bases). The CDR3 contains 14 residues. Trimming left V 4 bases short and J 1 base short, with 8 bases between. Germline-derived CDR1 and CDR2 are MDHEN and SYDVKM. For the CDR3, the DNA is TGTGCCAGCAGTTCGAGGGGGTCCTACAATGAGCAGTTCTTC. Residues: CASSSRGSYNEQFF.

The CDR3 spells CASNPGRDSYEQYF. CDR3 DNA: TGCGCCAGCAACCCGGGACGGGACTCCTACGAGCAGTACTTC. The genes are TRBV5-1 and TRBJ2-7; D could derive from TRBD1 or TRBD2 (5 bases each). Germline V gene sequence: CDR1 SGHRS, CDR2 YFSETQ. Trimming pared 6 bases from V and 0 bases from J, leaving 13 bases between. The CDR3 contains 14 residues.

This clonotype has ten or more counts. V gene TRBV3-1 combines with J gene TRBJ2-7; 9 nucleotides line up with TRBD1. Trimming removed 2 bases from V and 1 base from J; junction bases left unmatched: 3. CDR3 length: 15 amino acids. CDR1 is LGHDT, CDR2 YNNKEL, per germline (reference sequence). CDR3 in DNA: TGTGCCAGCAGCCAACCCGGGACAGGGTCCTACGAGCAGTACTTC. Translation gives CASSQPGTGSYEQYF.

This clonotype was observed many times. This rearrangement joins TRBV6-5 to TRBJ2-7; 9 bases are a match to TRBD1. Germline CDR1 MNHEY, CDR2 SVGAGI. The CDR3 is made up of 15 amino acids. V shed 2 bases and J 4 bases; nucleotides not matched to a gene: 6. The CDR3 nucleotides read TGTGCCAGCAGTTACATGGGACAGGGAGGGTACGAGCAGTACTTC. Its protein product is CASSYMGQGGYEQYF.

This chain uses TRBV6-5 with TRBJ2-2; D is ambiguous. V dropped 2 bases and J dropped 1 base, with 14 bases sitting between them. Germline V gene sequence: CDR1 MNHEY, CDR2 SVGAGI. This CDR3 is built from 17 residues. CDR3 bases: TGTGCCAGCAGTTACAAGTGGGCCTACCGGAACACCGGGGAGCTGTTTTTT. It translates to CASSYKWAYRNTGELFF.

This clonotype was seen at least ten times. V is TRBV27 and J is TRBJ2-3; a weak D match, TRBD2 (6 bases). V gave up 5 bases and J gave up 6 bases, with 12 bases separating them. Germline CDR1 and CDR2: MNHEY and SMNVEV (reference sequence). This CDR3 spans 13 amino acids. For the CDR3, the DNA is TGTGCCAGCAGTGCTAGGAGGGTGGATACGCAGTATTTT. As protein: CASSARRVDTQYF.